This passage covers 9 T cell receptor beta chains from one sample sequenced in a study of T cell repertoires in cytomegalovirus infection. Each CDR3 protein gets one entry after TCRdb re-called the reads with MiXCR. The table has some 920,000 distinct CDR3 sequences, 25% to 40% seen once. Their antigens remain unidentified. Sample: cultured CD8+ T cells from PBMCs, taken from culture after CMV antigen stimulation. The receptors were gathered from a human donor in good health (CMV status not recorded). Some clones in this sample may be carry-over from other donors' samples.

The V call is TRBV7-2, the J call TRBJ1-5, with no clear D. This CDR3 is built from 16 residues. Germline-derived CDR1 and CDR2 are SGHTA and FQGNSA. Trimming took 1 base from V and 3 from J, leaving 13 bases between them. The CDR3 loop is CASSLVSRGYNQPQHF. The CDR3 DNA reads TGTGCCAGCAGCTTAGTCTCCAGAGGCTACAATCAGCCCCAGCATTTT.

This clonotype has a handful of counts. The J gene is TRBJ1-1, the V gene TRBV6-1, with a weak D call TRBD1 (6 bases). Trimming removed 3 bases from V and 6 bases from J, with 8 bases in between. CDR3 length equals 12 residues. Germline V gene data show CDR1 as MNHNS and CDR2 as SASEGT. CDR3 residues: CASSETGSEAFF. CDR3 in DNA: TGTGCCAGCAGTGAGACAGGCTCTGAAGCTTTCTTT.

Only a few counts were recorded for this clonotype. DNA for the CDR3: TGTGCCAGCAATAGAAACAGGATGAACACTGAAGCTTTCTTT. Amino acids: CASNRNRMNTEAFF. This chain links TRBV12-3 or TRBV12-4 with TRBJ1-1, with D possibly being TRBD1 (5 bases). Trimming cost V 7 bases and J 0 bases, with 12 bases left between them. The CDR3 has 14 residues.

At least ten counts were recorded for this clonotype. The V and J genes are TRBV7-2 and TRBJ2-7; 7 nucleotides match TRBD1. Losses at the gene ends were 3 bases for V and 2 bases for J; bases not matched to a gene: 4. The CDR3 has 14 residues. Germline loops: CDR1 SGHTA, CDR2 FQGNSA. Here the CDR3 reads CASSFGQATYEQYF. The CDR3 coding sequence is TGTGCCAGCAGCTTCGGACAGGCCACCTACGAGCAGTACTTC.

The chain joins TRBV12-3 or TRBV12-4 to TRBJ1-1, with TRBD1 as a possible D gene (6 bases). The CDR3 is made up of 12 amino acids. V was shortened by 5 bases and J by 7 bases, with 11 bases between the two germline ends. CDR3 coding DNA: TGTGCCAGCAGTATGACAGGCGATGAAGCTTTCTTT. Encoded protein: CASSMTGDEAFF.

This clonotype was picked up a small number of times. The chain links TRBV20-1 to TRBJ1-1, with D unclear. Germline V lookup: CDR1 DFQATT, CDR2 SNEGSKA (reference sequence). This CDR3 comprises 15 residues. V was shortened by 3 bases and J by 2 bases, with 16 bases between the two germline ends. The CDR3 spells CSASGGRGGNTEAFF. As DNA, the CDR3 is TGCAGTGCTAGCGGTGGACGCGGAGGTAACACTGAAGCTTTCTTT.

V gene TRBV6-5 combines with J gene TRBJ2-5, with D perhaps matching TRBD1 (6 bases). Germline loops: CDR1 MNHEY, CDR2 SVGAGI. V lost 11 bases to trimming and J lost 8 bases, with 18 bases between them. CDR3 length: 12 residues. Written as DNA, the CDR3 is TGTGCCTCCCGGGGCAGGGGAGATACCCAGTACTTC. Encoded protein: CASRGRGDTQYF.

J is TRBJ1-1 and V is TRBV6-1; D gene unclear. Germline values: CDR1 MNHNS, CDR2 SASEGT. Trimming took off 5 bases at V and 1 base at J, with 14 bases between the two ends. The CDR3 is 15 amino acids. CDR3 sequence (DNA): TGTGCCAGCAGTTACTCTCCTCTCCAGAACACTGAAGCTTTCTTT. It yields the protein CASSYSPLQNTEAFF.

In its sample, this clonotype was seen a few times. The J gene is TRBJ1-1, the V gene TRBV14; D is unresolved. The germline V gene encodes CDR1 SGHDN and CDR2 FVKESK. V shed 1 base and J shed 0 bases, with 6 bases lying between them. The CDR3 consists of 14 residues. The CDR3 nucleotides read TGTGCCAGCAGCCAAGCGTCTATGAACACTGAAGCTTTCTTT. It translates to CASSQASMNTEAFF.